The rows below give T cell receptor beta chains drawn from one sample of a study of cytomegalovirus exposure and HLA in healthy donors. The assay was immunoSEQ multiplex PCR, and TCRdb's table has in-frame clones only and misses some. The sample gives about 120,000 clones, roughly 90% of which show up once; around 6% is in the top ten. Source material: PBMCs. The receptor set was obtained from a woman aged 18-29 years in good health and CMV-seropositive. The CDR3 runs from the conserved cysteine through the conserved F or W. The order of the fields is clone size, D gene, J gene, V gene, CDR3 DNA, CDR3 protein. D genes are given only for firm matches. Expanded clones get a size class; other rows say once, few or many, or leave the size out.

-	-	TRBJ1-6	TRBV18	TGTGCCAGCGCGCCGGTCAAAACGAGGTCACCCCTCCACTTT	CASAPVKTRSPLHF
-	-	TRBJ1-1	TRBV5-6	TGTGCCAGCAGCCCCGGGACTGACCCTGAAGCTTTCTTT	CASSPGTDPEAFF
-	TRBD1	TRBJ2-1	TRBV5-1	TGCGCCAGCAGCCAAGGGGACAGGGACAGGCAGTTCTTC	CASSQGDRDRQFF
once	-	TRBJ1-4	TRBV19	TGTGCCAGTAGTACCCTCGGCGGGGGGCGACGAGAAAAACTGTTTTTT	CASSTLGGGRREKLFF
-	TRBD1	TRBJ2-5	TRBV19	TGTGCCAGTAGTCCCTGGACAGGGGAAGAGACCCAGTACTTC	CASSPWTGEETQYF
-	-	TRBJ2-1	TRBV6-5	TGTGCCAGCAGTACAGGACAGAACTTTATCTTC	CASSTGQNFIF
few	-	TRBJ1-2	TRBV5-6	TGTGCCAGCAGCTTGTCCAGCTATGGCTACACCTTC	CASSLSSYGYTF
-	-	TRBJ1-2	TRBV18	TGTGCCAGCTCACCCCCAGGGCAGGATGGCTACACCTTC	CASSPPGQDGYTF
-	-	TRBJ2-1	TRBV11-2	TGTGCCAGCAGCTTAGTTCTGGGATCGGGGTACAATGAGCAGTTCTTC	CASSLVLGSGYNEQFF
-	-	TRBJ2-2	TRBV7-8	TGTGCCAGCAGCTTACCAAACAGTGCCGGGGAGCTGTTTTTT	CASSLPNSAGELFF
-	-	TRBJ2-3	TRBV7-9	TGTGCCAGCAGCCTATCCCGGACCGGGGGTACAGATACGCAGTATTTT	CASSLSRTGGTDTQYF
-	-	TRBJ1-1	TRBV2	TGTGCCAGCAGGAGGAGGGTGGAATCCACTGAAGCTTTCTTT	CASRRRVESTEAFF
-	TRBD1	TRBJ1-2	TRBV9	TGTGCCAGCAGCTCTGGACTAACAGGGGCGGACTATGGCTACACCTTC	CASSSGLTGADYGYTF
once	-	TRBJ2-6	TRBV2	TGTGCCAGCAGCCAATCTGGGGCCAACGTCCTGACTTTC	CASSQSGANVLTF
once	-	TRBJ1-5	TRBV19	TGTGCCAGTAATATTCAGGGTAACAATCAGCCCCAGCATTTT	CASNIQGNNQPQHF
-	-	TRBJ2-6	TRBV12-5	TGTGCTAGTGGTTTGGGCAGGGGGGACGGGGCCAACGTCCTGACTTTC	CASGLGRGDGANVLTF
-	-	TRBJ1-1	TRBV19	TGTGCCAGTACCCGGAAGGGACAAGGCAACACTGAAGCTTTCTTT	CASTRKGQGNTEAFF
-	TRBD1	TRBJ1-4	TRBV4-3	TGCGCCAGCAGCCAGTCCCCCCGGGACAGGGGCGAAAAACTGTTTTTT	CASSQSPRDRGEKLFF
-	-	TRBJ2-3	TRBV19	TGTGCCAGTAGTCCCCGGGGGGCCACAGATACGCAGTATTTT	CASSPRGATDTQYF
-	-	TRBJ1-2	TRBV27	TGTGCCAGCAGCGATATCCGGGGTTCTGGAGGCTACACCTTC	CASSDIRGSGGYTF
-	-	TRBJ1-4	TRBV2	TGTGCCAGCAGTCCTTTCGGGTCGTATGAAAAACTGTTTTTT	CASSPFGSYEKLFF
-	-	TRBJ1-4	TRBV19	TGTGCCAGTAGTAAAGGGTCCGGACCAGGGAATGAAAAACTGTTTTTT	CASSKGSGPGNEKLFF
once	TRBD1	TRBJ1-1	TRBV2	TGTGCCAGCAGCGGGACAGTTATGAACACTGAAGCTTTCTTT	CASSGTVMNTEAFF
-	TRBD1	TRBJ1-2	TRBV19	TGTGCCAGTAGTCCAGGACAGGGAAGGCGGCTTGGCGGCTACACCTTC	CASSPGQGRRLGGYTF
-	-	TRBJ1-5	TRBV7-9	TGTGCCAGCAGCCCCCGGGACATGAATCAGCCCCAGCATTTT	CASSPRDMNQPQHF
-	-	TRBJ2-2	TRBV18	TGTGCCAGCTCACCACCCAACGGGAGAGGGGAGCTGTTTTTT	CASSPPNGRGELFF
once	-	TRBJ2-3	TRBV11-3	TGTGCCAGCAGCTTAGGTCAGGGTAGGGATACGCAGTATTTT	CASSLGQGRDTQYF
-	-	TRBJ1-5	TRBV28	TGTGCCAGCTTCACCCTACAGGCTCGGCAGCAGCCCCAGCATTTT	CASFTLQARQQPQHF
-	TRBD2	TRBJ2-7	TRBV7-2	TGTGCCAGCAGCCTAGGACTAGCTGCCGAGCAGTACTTC	CASSLGLAAEQYF
-	-	TRBJ1-1	TRBV29-1	TGCAGCGCTACCGGGACAACAATCACTGAAGCTTTCTTT	CSATGTTITEAFF
-	TRBD1	TRBJ1-1	TRBV18	TGTGCCAGCTCACAGGGACAGTCTTCTGAAGCTTTCTTT	CASSQGQSSEAFF
-	TRBD1	TRBJ1-2	TRBV5-1	TGCGCCAGCAGCGGAAAGACAGGGGCCGGGGTTGGTGGTGGCTACACCTTC	CASSGKTGAGVGGGYTF
-	TRBD1	TRBJ1-2	TRBV7-9	TGTGCCAGCAGCGGATACAGGGGGCAACAGGAGGGCTACACCTTC	CASSGYRGQQEGYTF
-	-	TRBJ2-7	TRBV27	TGTGCCAGCAGTTTAGGTGCAGGGCCCGCCTACGAGCAGTACTTC	CASSLGAGPAYEQYF
once	TRBD2	TRBJ2-1	TRBV7-3	TGTGCCAGCAGCTTAGAGAGACTAGCGGGCTACAATGAGCAGTTCTTC	CASSLERLAGYNEQFF
-	-	TRBJ1-3	TRBV4-3	TGCGCCAGCAGCCAAGGAACAGGGACTGGAAACACCATATATTTT	CASSQGTGTGNTIYF
few	-	TRBJ1-2	TRBV7-3	TGTGCCAGCAGCCCCGGGGGTGGGGCTGGCTACACCTTC	CASSPGGGAGYTF